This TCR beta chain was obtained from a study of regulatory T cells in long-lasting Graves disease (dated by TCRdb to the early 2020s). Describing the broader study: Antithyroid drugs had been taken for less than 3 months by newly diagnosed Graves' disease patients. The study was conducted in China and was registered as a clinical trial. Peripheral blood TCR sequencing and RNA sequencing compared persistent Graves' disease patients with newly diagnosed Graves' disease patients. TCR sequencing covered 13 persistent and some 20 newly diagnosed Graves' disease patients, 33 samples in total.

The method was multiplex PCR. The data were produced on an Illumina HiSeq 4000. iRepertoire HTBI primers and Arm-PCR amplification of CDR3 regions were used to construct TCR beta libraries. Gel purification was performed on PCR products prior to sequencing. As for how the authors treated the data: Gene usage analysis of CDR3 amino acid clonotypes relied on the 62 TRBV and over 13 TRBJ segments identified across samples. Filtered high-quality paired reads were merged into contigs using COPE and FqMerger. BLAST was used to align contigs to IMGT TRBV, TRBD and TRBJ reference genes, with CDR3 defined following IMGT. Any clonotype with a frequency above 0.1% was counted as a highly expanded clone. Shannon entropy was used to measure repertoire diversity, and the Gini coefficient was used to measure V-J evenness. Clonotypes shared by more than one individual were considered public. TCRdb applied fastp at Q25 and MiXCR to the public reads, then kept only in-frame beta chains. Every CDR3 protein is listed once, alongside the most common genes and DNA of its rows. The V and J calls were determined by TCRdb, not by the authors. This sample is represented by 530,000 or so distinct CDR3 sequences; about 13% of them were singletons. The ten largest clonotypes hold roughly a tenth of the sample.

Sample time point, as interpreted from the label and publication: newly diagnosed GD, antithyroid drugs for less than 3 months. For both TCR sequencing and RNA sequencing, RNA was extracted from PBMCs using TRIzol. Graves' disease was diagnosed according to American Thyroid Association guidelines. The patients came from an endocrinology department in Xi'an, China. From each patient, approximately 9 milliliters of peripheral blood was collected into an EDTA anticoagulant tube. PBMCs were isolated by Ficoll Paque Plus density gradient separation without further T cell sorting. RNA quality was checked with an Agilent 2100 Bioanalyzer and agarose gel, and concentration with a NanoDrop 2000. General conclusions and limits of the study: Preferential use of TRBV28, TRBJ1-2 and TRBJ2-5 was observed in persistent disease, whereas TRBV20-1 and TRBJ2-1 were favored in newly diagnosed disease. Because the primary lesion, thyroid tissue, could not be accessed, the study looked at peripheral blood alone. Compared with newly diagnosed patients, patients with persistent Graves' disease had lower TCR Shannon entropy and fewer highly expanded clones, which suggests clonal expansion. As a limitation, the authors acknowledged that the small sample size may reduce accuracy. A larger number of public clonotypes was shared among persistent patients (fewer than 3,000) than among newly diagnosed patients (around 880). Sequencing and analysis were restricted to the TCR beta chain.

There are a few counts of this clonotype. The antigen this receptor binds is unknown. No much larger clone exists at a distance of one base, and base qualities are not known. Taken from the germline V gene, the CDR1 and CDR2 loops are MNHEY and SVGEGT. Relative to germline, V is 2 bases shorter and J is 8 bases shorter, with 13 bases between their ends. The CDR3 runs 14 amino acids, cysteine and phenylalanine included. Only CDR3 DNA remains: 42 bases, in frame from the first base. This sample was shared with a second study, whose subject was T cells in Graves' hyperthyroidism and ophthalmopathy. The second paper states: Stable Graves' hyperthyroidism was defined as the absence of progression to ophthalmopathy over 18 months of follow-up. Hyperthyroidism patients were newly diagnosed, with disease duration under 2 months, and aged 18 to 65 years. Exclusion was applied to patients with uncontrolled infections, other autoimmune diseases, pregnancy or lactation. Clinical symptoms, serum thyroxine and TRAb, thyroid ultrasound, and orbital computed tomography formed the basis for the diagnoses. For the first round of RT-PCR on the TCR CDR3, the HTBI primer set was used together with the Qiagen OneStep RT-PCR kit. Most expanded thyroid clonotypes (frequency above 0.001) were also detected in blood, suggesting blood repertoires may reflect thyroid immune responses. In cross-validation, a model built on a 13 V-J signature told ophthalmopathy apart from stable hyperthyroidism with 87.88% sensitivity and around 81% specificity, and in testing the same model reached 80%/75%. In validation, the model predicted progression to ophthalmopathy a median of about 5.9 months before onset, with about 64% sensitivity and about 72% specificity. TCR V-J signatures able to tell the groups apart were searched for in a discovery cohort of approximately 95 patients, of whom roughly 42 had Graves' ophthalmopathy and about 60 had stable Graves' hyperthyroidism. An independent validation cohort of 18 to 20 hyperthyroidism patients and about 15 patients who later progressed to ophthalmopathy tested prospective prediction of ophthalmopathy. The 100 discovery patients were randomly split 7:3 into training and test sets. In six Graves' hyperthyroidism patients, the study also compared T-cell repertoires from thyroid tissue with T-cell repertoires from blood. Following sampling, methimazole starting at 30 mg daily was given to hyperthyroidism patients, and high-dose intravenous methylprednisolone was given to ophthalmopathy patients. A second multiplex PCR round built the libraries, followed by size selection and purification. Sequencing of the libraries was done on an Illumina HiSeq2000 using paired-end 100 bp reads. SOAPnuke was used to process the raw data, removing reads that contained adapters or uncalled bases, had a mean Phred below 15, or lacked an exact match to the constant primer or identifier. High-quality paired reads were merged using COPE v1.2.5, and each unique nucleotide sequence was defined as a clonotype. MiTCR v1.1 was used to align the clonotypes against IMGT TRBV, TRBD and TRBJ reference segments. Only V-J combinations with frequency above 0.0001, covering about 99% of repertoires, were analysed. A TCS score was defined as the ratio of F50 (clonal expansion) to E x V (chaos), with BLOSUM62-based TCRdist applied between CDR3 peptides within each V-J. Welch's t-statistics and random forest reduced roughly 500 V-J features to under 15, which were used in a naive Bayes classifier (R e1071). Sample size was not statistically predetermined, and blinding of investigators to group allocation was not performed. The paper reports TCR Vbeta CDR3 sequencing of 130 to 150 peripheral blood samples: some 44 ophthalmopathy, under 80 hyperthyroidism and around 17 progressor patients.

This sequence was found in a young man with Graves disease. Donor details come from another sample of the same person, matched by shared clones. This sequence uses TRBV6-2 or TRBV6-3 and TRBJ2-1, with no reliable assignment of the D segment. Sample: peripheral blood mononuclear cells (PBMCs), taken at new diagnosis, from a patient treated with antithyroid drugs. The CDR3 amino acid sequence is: CASSYGLEVDEQFF. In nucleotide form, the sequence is TGTGCCAGCAGTTACGGGCTAGAAGTGGATGAGCAGTTCTTC.